This record covers a single TCR beta chain. Its antigen has not been determined. The record has no base qualities; no much larger clone is one base away. This sample is part of a study of shared clonotypes between healthy human individuals (dated by TCRdb to about 2020). Study-level background: The cohort comprised a couple of women and a few men aged 18 to 49 years. The study deeply sequenced blood TCR repertoires of about 5 healthy adults to estimate repertoire size and the extent of clonotype sharing between individuals. Between about 0.85 and 9.5 billion PBMCs per donor were obtained by leukapheresis. Per donor, three plates each were used for CD4 naive and CD4 memory, two for CD8 naive, and one for CD8 memory. Libraries were prepared and TCR repertoires were sequenced by different laboratories using diverse techniques, in order to increase sequencing depth and limit assay-specific biases.

The CDR3 holds 14 amino acids from the cysteine to the phenylalanine. The only DNA kept is the CDR3, 42 bases in frame from the first base. V loses 6 bases, J loses 0 bases, and the germline ends lie 10 bases apart. In the germline V gene (reference sequence), CDR1 corresponds to SGHNT and CDR2 to YYREEE. TCR CDR3 regions were amplified from genomic DNA by multiplex PCR using the deep immunoSEQ assay. Extracted genomic DNA from each cell subset was spread evenly across all wells of several immunoSEQ 96-well plates, with each plate serving as a replicate. For sorted subsets, each replicate PCR was loaded with roughly 200 ng genomic DNA, equivalent to about 30,000 T cell genomes. Purified libraries were measured with a Qubit 3.0 fluorometer, size-checked on a Bioanalyzer 2100, and measured again with the KAPA Library Quantification kit. Every immunoSEQ 96-well plate was sequenced on a separate single-read 150-cycle Illumina NextSeq 550 flow cell. Processing in the source paper ran as follows. The immunoSEQ output contained only junctional sequences without quality scores, so filtering could not match that applied to full-length reads. To assign V/J genes and CDR3, sequences were annotated using PyIR, a Python wrapper for IgBLAST v1.9, with IMGT germline references. Reads were filtered out if the reads had weak V/J assignments (E-value above 1e-6), no CDR3, stop codons, out-of-frame junctions, or ambiguous translated residues. V3J clonotypes were defined by identical inferred V gene, J gene, and CDR3 amino acid sequence. The percentage overlap between two repertoires was calculated by dividing the number of shared unique clonotypes by the size of the smaller repertoire. RTK rarefaction, the Chao1 estimator, and Recon v2.1 estimates of unobserved clonotypes were used to assess repertoire richness. Generation probabilities for all TCRbeta clonotypes obtained by the gDNA method from several donors were computed using OLGA. This immuneACCESS table, as held by TCRdb, lists in-frame sequences with V and J called but not all clones. Of the missing ones, under half trace to an unresolved V gene in checked studies; the others have no known cause. V, J and clone size reflect that table, while D and trimming were determined from the DNA. A total of about 1 million clones appear in this sample, approximately 70% of them only once. The leading ten clones occupy roughly 1.5% of the sample.

The donors were healthy, HIV-negative adults who had no recently reported acute infections or vaccinations. All donors were Caucasian adults living in Nashville, Tennessee, USA. CD4+ T cells were enriched through magnetic negative selection, after which naive cells were positively selected on CD45RA and the remaining negative fraction served as the memory subset. Blood was obtained by leukapheresis, after which PBMCs were separated by Ficoll-Histopaque density gradient centrifugation and cryopreserved in liquid nitrogen vapor phase. Purity and quantity of every magnetically sorted T cell population were checked by analytical flow cytometry. Genomic DNA was isolated from every sorted fraction and measured by UV absorbance on a Nanodrop 2000c. Paper-wide results and their limitations: Clonotypes shared by all four sorted-subset donors showed higher generation probabilities than non-shared clonotypes. Estimated clonotype richness was generally larger for naive than for memory subsets. Sampling was restricted to blood, and TCR repertoires in tissue are likely to differ from TCR repertoires in blood. Sharing across several donors was observed for about 5% of naive CD4, 3.5% of naive CD8, 2% to 2.5% of memory CD4, and over 0.3% of memory CD8 clonotypes. Based on pairwise subsampling, the degree of clonotype sharing among donors was expected to be affected by sequencing depth. The genetic and exposure-history diversity represented was limited by the small number of donors. Incomplete sequencing was indicated by rarefaction of sorted-subset datasets, despite the large sequencing depth.

The chain was built from TRBV5-4 and TRBJ2-1; TRBD2 is a possible D gene, resting on 5 matching bases. This clonotype originated in a man younger than 35 in good health. Sequencing used memory CD4+ T cells sorted from blood. The sample's cell subset or site label is to be understood as: CD45RA-negative fraction. At the DNA level, the sequence is TGTGCCAGCACCCCGGGGATCTCCTACAATGAGCAGTTCTTC. This is translated as CASTPGISYNEQFF.